The 8 T cell receptor beta chains listed next were all sequenced from one sample in a study of low-dose radiotherapy and immunotherapy resistance in tumors. The time point was: before trial treatment. Primers targeting TRAV and TRBV primed first-strand cDNA, covering alpha and beta chains. TCRs were amplified for approximately 22 PCR cycles with a constant-region primer and V-primer adapter. TCRdb recomputed calls from the reads with MiXCR, one row per CDR3 protein. The data contain about 71,000 distinct CDR3 sequences, around 29% of them singletons. The source material was PBMCs, sampled before treatment. Receptor source: a female donor with ovarian cancer.

This clonotype was seen many times. J is TRBJ2-2 and V is TRBV29-1; D unresolved. V lost 4 bases and J 4 bases, leaving 16 bases between the germline ends. There are 15 residues in the CDR3. CDR1 and CDR2 from the germline V gene are SQVTM and ANQGSEA. The CDR3 reads CSVGPSRTSTGELFF. CDR3 in DNA: TGCAGCGTTGGACCTTCTCGGACCTCCACCGGGGAGCTGTTTTTT.

This clonotype was picked up many times. This rearrangement joins TRBV2 to TRBJ1-6, with 7 bases fitting TRBD1. The CDR3 has 14 amino acids. Unmatched junction bases numbered 3, after V lost 3 bases and J lost 7 bases. Looked up from germline, CDR1 is SNHLY and CDR2 is FYNNEI. This chain's CDR3 is CASSDTRGNSPLHF. CDR3 sequence (DNA): TGTGCCAGCAGTGACACCAGGGGGAATTCACCCCTCCACTTT. Filled out from reference TRBV2 and TRBJ1-6, the complete variable domain reads EPEVTQTPSHQVTQMGQEVILRCVPISNHLYFYWYRQILGQKVEFLVSFYNNEISEKSEIFDDQFSVERPDGSNFTLKIRSTKLEDSAMYFCASSDTRGNSPLHFGNGTRLTVT.

This clonotype was observed many times. V and J are TRBV3-1 and TRBJ2-1; TRBD2 aligns across 12 bases. CDR3 size: 15 residues. V lost 3 bases to trimming and J lost 7 bases; unmatched junction nucleotides: 4. Germline V gene lookup returns CDR1 LGHDT and CDR2 YNNKEL (reference sequence). CDR3 nucleotides: TGTGCCAGCAGCCAGGGGACTAGCGGGTCTAATGAGCAGTTCTTC. It encodes CASSQGTSGSNEQFF.

The chain has TRBV7-8 and TRBJ2-7; 9 bases fit TRBD2. Losses at the gene ends were 5 bases for V and 4 bases for J; bases not matched to a gene: 15. The CDR3 consists of 17 residues. Germline V CDR1 and CDR2: SGHVS, FQNEAQ. The CDR3 loop reads CASSVRAGGDFLYEQYF. The CDR3, as DNA: TGTGCCAGCAGCGTCCGCGCGGGGGGGGATTTTTTATACGAGCAGTACTTC. The full variable domain, rest sourced from reference TRBV7-8 and TRBJ2-7, is GAGVSQSPRYKVAKRGQDVALRCDPISGHVSLFWYQQALGQGPEFLTYFQNEAQLDKSGLPSDRFFAERPEGSVSTLKIQRTQQEDSAVYLCASSVRAGGDFLYEQYFGPGTRLTVT.

This clonotype was recorded at least ten times. The chain recombines TRBV25-1 with TRBJ2-2; D is undetermined. V lost 5 bases and J lost 7, with 8 bases in between. Germline V gives CDR1 MGHDK, CDR2 SYGVNS. The CDR3 is made up of 12 amino acids. CDR3 protein: CASSSTRGELFF. The CDR3 DNA reads as TGTGCCAGCAGTTCGACCCGCGGGGAGCTGTTTTTT.

The chain links TRBV3-1 to TRBJ1-3, with a tentative D call TRBD1 (5 bases). V gave up 6 bases and J gave up 4 bases, with 10 bases separating them. This CDR3 is 13 amino acids long. Per germline, CDR1 LGHDT and CDR2 YNNKEL (reference sequence). In nucleotides, the CDR3 is TGTGCCAGCAGACGGGGCTCCGGAAACACCATATATTTT. This gives the protein CASRRGSGNTIYF.

This clonotype was seen at least ten times. The J gene is TRBJ2-7, the V gene TRBV5-1, with a weak D call TRBD2 (5 bases). Trimming pared 3 bases from V and 0 bases from J, leaving 16 bases between. This CDR3 is built from 16 residues. Germline lookup yields CDR1 SGHRS and CDR2 YFSETQ. CDR3 sequence: CASSSGLAPLSYEQYF. As DNA, the CDR3 is TGCGCCAGCAGCTCAGGACTCGCTCCACTCTCCTACGAGCAGTACTTC. Combining the CDR3 with reference TRBV5-1 and TRBJ2-7 gives the whole variable domain KAGVTQTPRYLIKTRGQQVTLSCSPISGHRSVSWYQQTPGQGLQFLFEYFSETQRNKGNFPGRFSGRQFSNSRSEMNVSTLELGDSALYLCASSSGLAPLSYEQYFGPGTRLTVT.

This clonotype was seen repeatedly, ten times or more. The rearrangement uses TRBV29-1 and TRBJ2-4; D not resolved. V lost 5 bases, J lost 8 bases, and 16 bases lay in between. Germline V CDR1 and CDR2: SQVTM, ANQGSEA. This CDR3 comprises 13 residues. The CDR3 bases are TGCAGCGTTCTGGTTCGGGCCATGGACATTCAGTACTTC. Translating it yields CSVLVRAMDIQYF.